This T cell receptor beta chain was recovered during a study of cytomegalovirus exposure and HLA in healthy donors. Turning to the study itself: Clustering assigned about four fifths of the approximately 390 genotyped donors to the Caucasian-associated ancestry cluster. Regarding the study as a whole: Presence/absence analysis assumed near-uniform sequencing depth across donors.

Germline-derived CDR1 and CDR2 are SGHTA and FQGNSA. This CDR3 is built from 17 residues. Trimming removed 5 bases from V and 6 bases from J; junction bases left unmatched: 7. Worth noting for this clone: The antigen is not known.

Samples came from healthy bone marrow donors. The primer mix had 60 Vbeta and 13 Jbeta primers. TCRdb's table, derived via immunoSEQ multiplex PCR, lists solely in-frame clones and lacks some. The profile shows about 160,000 clones, about four fifths of them singletons. The clonotype originates from a man aged 25 to 40 in good health and CMV-seronegative. The chain recombines TRBV7-2 with TRBJ2-2, with TRBD2 matching 15 bases. Material for sequencing was PBMCs. Written as DNA, the CDR3 is TGTGCCAGCAGCCGTAGGACTAGCGGGGGGGTGGCCGGGGAGCTGTTTTTT. Translation: CASSRRTSGGVAGELFF.